This T cell receptor (beta chain) derives from a study of graft-versus-host responses after intestinal transplantation (dated by TCRdb to about 2021). Turning to the overall study: Recipients received multivisceral, liver-intestinal, or isolated intestinal transplants. Donor T cell macrochimerism was defined as a peak of at least 4% donor T cells among recipient peripheral blood mononuclear cells. Rather than going through the commercial service, samples from three later patients were sequenced in-house on an Illumina MiSeq and processed with MiXCR. All recipients received anti-thymocyte globulin induction followed by maintenance tacrolimus and steroids for about three years. After intestinal transplantation, graft-versus-host and host-versus-graft alloreactive T cell clones were followed in the graft, circulation and bone marrow using bulk TCR-beta CDR3 sequencing. The cohort enrolled 24 intestinal transplant recipients, one of whom was a retransplant, and a few patients without pretransplant specimens were excluded. Alloreactive clones were identified by sequencing pre-transplant mixed lymphocyte reaction products and comparing them with unstimulated pre-transplant donor and recipient T cells. What the study reported, not specific to this receptor: High GvH to HvG T cell clonal ratios were observed in the allografts of patients with donor T cell macrochimerism. GvH clones were detected in recipient bone marrow, and some of these GvH clones were observed earlier in ileal mucosa or blood, consistent with an intestinal mucosal origin. Early after transplant, peak levels of circulating GvH clones were associated with declines in HvG clones. Conclusions were limited by the relatively low number and heterogeneity of intestinal transplant patients.

Blood samples were collected up to 4 times in the first month after transplant and then at least monthly when available. V is cut back by 3 bases and J by 4 bases, with 4 bases in the junction unmatched. CDR1 and CDR2 (PRHDT, FYEKMQ) derive from the germline V gene (reference sequence). From its cysteine to its phenylalanine, the CDR3 spans 15 amino acids. Solely the CDR3 DNA is kept, with 45 bases framed from the first base. On this clone itself: The antigen this receptor binds is unknown. It has no much larger one-base neighbor in the sample; base qualities were not kept.

Library generation was performed with the immunoSEQ multiplex PCR assay. High-throughput TCR-beta CDR3 sequencing of genomic DNA from most patients was performed by Adaptive Biotechnologies. As for the authors' bioinformatics: Adaptive's ImmunoSEQ software supplied the TCR sequencing data for around 17 patients, while MiXCR and VDJtools were used to process a few other patients. CDR3 nucleotide sequences shared by donor and recipient were removed because the origin of these sequences could not be assigned. Alloreactive clones required at least 2-fold expansion over unstimulated cells and minimum CFSE-low frequency of 0.002% (template counts) or 0.001% (read counts). A clone was considered mappable if detected in the sequenced pre-transplant spleen, lymph node, or MLR CFSE-low populations of the donor or recipient. The cumulative frequency of alloreactive clones was calculated as a percentage of all sequences, weighted by copy number. TCRdb mirrors the immuneACCESS table, restricted to in-frame sequences. Some clones are absent from its copies; in checked studies, under half trace to an unresolved V gene, and the reason for the others is unknown. D and trimming come from the DNA, and the V and J calls and clone size come from that table. The sample profile shows 25,000 to 30,000 clones; approximately 93% of them were found once. The ten largest clonotypes hold 0.5% to 0.6% of the sample.

Recombination linked TRBV13 to TRBJ1-3; 9 nucleotides in the junction match TRBD1. The sequences come from PBMCs, collected 18 days after transplant. The sequence derives from a human patient who received an intestinal transplant, so some T cells may come from the graft donor. The sequenced DNA: TGTGCCAGCAGCTTTGGGACAGGGTCAGGAAACACCATATATTTT. Translation gives CASSFGTGSGNTIYF.